A single sample is the source of the 24 T cell receptor beta chains below, sequenced in a study of T cells in Graves' hyperthyroidism and ophthalmopathy. There were TCR beta CDR3 regions amplified from RNA transcripts. In the first-round RT-PCR of the TCR CDR3, the HTBI primer set was used. TCRdb re-derived calls from the multiplex PCR reads in MiXCR, one entry per CDR3 protein. The sample lists 550,000 to 600,000 distinct CDR3 sequences; over 15% were seen once. The sample consisted of blood. The source of these receptors is a woman aged 18-29 years with Graves' hyperthyroidism.

This clonotype was seen repeatedly, ten times or more. The chain recombines TRBV12-3 or TRBV12-4 with TRBJ2-5, with a possible D match to TRBD1 (6 bases). V shed 5 bases and J shed 2 bases, with 12 bases lying between them. CDR3 length equals 14 residues. CDR3 amino acids: CASSGDRTQETQYF. DNA for the CDR3: TGTGCCAGCAGTGGAGACAGGACTCAAGAGACCCAGTACTTC.

In its sample, this clonotype was seen many times. The gene calls are TRBV29-1 and TRBJ2-7; D gene uncertain. This CDR3 is 14 amino acids long. CDR1 SQVTM and CDR2 ANQGSEA come from the germline V gene. The germline V and J ends were trimmed by 2 bases and 3 bases, with 14 bases remaining between them. CDR3 loop: CSVESRGGVYEQYF. Here the CDR3 DNA reads TGCAGCGTTGAAAGTCGTGGCGGAGTCTACGAGCAGTACTTC.

The chain joins TRBV2 to TRBJ2-3; 14 bases are a match to TRBD2. CDR3 length equals 17 residues. With 2 bases clipped from V and 4 bases from J, the junction kept 5 bases outside the gene matches. Germline-derived CDR1 and CDR2 are SNHLY and FYNNEI. CDR3 in DNA: TGTGCCAGCAGTGAAAGGGGGACTAGCGGGAGTGCAGATACGCAGTATTTT. Translated: CASSERGTSGSADTQYF.

This chain links TRBV7-8 with TRBJ1-3; the D is unclear. Trimming took off 5 bases at V and 0 bases at J, with 11 bases between the two ends. This CDR3 comprises 15 residues. CDR1 SGHVS and CDR2 FQNEAQ come from the germline V gene. The CDR3 bases are TGTGCCAGCAGCCCCCGGGTGGCCTCTGGAAACACCATATATTTT. Its protein product is CASSPRVASGNTIYF.

This clonotype was detected many times. This sequence joins TRBV2 and TRBJ1-2, with D possibly matching TRBD1 (5 bases). CDR1 is SNHLY and CDR2 is FYNNEI in the germline V gene. This CDR3 has 18 amino acids. With 2 bases removed from V and 2 bases from J, the gap between germline ends came to 21 bases. DNA of the CDR3: TGTGCCAGCAGTGAACGCATAAAGGGGACCAGGTCCAACTATGGCTACACCTTC. Translated, it gives CASSERIKGTRSNYGYTF.

The CDR3 nucleotides read TGTGCCAGCAGCCCCGGGCCTCAGGGGGCGAGGGGCTACACCTTC. It codes for CASSPGPQGARGYTF. The chain recombines TRBV4-2 with TRBJ1-2, with TRBD1 matching 8 bases. CDR1 is LGHNA and CDR2 is YNFKEQ in the germline V gene. The CDR3 is 15 residues long. The V gene end was trimmed by 4 bases and the J gene end by 8 bases; junction bases not matched to a gene: 12.

The V call is TRBV24-1, the J call TRBJ1-4; maybe TRBD1 (5 bases). Trimming left V 2 bases short and J 4 bases short, with 10 bases between. This CDR3 is built from 15 residues. The germline V gene encodes CDR1 KGHDR and CDR2 SFDVKD. In DNA form, the CDR3 reads TGTGCCACCAGTGATTCGGCAGGGAGTAATGAAAAACTGTTTTTT. This codes for CATSDSAGSNEKLFF.

This clonotype was seen many times. J is TRBJ1-1 and V is TRBV7-9; D might be TRBD1 (5 bases). From germline, CDR1 is SEHNR and CDR2 FQNEAQ (reference sequence). V lost 5 bases to trimming and J lost 5 bases, with 15 bases between them. The CDR3 is 14 amino acids. The CDR3 loop is CASSPSGGWTEAFF. CDR3 bases: TGTGCCAGCAGCCCGTCGGGGGGTTGGACTGAAGCTTTCTTT. Filled out from reference TRBV7-9 and TRBJ1-1, the complete variable domain reads DTGVSQNPRHKITKRGQNVTFRCDPISEHNRLYWYRQTLGQGPEFLTYFQNEAQLEKSRLLSDRFSAERPKGSFSTLEIQRTEQGDSAMYLCASSPSGGWTEAFFGQGTRLTVV.

In DNA form, the CDR3 reads TGCGCCAGCAGCCAAGGGCCTCCGGGGACGGGAGATACGCAGTATTTT. Translated: CASSQGPPGTGDTQYF. J is TRBJ2-3 and V is TRBV4-3; D may correspond to TRBD1 or TRBD2 (5 bases each). The CDR3 contains 16 residues. Germline CDR1 is LGHNA and CDR2 is YSLEER. Trimming left V 1 base short and J 5 bases short, with 16 bases between.

This clonotype showed up many times. The rearrangement uses TRBV5-6 and TRBJ2-1, with D possibly TRBD2 on 6 matching bases. Germline CDR1 reads SGHDT; CDR2 reads YYEEEE. This CDR3 region has 15 residues. The V and J ends lost 2 bases and 8 bases respectively, with 17 bases between them. The CDR3 reads CASSLTGPGGYEQFF. The CDR3 nucleotides read TGTGCCAGCAGCTTAACCGGGCCCGGGGGTTATGAGCAGTTCTTC.

The V and J genes are TRBV11-2 and TRBJ1-2; D gene unclear. In germline, CDR1 is SGHAT, CDR2 FQNNGV. V gave up 8 bases and J gave up 3 bases, with 16 bases separating them. CDR3 length: 14 residues. The CDR3 nucleotides are TGTGCCAGCTCCTCGGGGAGCCCCTACTATGGCTACACCTTC. Its protein product is CASSSGSPYYGYTF. Full variable domain (missing parts from reference TRBV11-2 and TRBJ1-2): EAGVAQSPRYKIIEKRQSVAFWCNPISGHATLYWYQQILGQGPKLLIQFQNNGVVDDSQLPKDRFSAERLKGVDSTLKIQPAKLEDSAVYLCASSSGSPYYGYTFGSGTRLTVV.

This clonotype was observed many times. V and J are TRBV9 and TRBJ2-5, with D possibly being TRBD2 (7 bases). CDR3 length: 14 amino acids. The germline V and J ends were trimmed by 0 bases and 3 bases, with 9 bases remaining between them. Germline V gene sequence: CDR1 SGDLS, CDR2 YYNGEE. Here the CDR3 DNA reads TGTGCCAGCAGCGTAGGGGGGGGCAAAGAGACCCAGTACTTC. Protein product: CASSVGGGKETQYF.

The chain has TRBV6-2 or TRBV6-3 and TRBJ2-3; 12 positions agree with TRBD2. Germline V CDR1 and CDR2: MNHEY, SVGEGT. The CDR3 spans 22 residues. V was pared by 7 bases and J by 3 bases, with 26 bases of the junction left unmatched. The CDR3 spells CASIPKRGLAGGLSIGTDTQYF. The DNA of the CDR3 is TGTGCCAGCATCCCCAAGAGAGGGCTAGCGGGGGGGCTTTCGATCGGGACAGATACGCAGTATTTT.

The V call is TRBV24-1, the J call TRBJ1-1, with 7 bases aligning to TRBD1. CDR3 length: 13 residues. The germline CDR1 and CDR2 sequences are KGHDR and SFDVKD. The J segment lost 5 bases and the V segment lost 7 bases, leaving 6 bases of the junction unmatched. Here the CDR3 DNA reads TGTGCCACCAGACAGACAGGGTCGACTGAAGCTTTCTTT. Translating it yields CATRQTGSTEAFF.

V gene TRBV5-1 combines with J gene TRBJ2-3; D gene uncertain. Matching the DNA end better, TRBJ1-5 makes the J call doubtful. Germline CDR1 is SGHRS and CDR2 is YFSETQ. This CDR3 has 17 amino acids. Written as DNA, the CDR3 is TGCGCCAGCAGCTTGGCGCGTCTAGCGGCGGCCACAGATAGGCAGCATTTT. It translates to CASSLARLAAATDRQHF.

In its sample, this clonotype was seen many times. V is TRBV2 and J is TRBJ1-5, with TRBD1 identical over 10 bases. Germline CDR1 is SNHLY and CDR2 is FYNNEI. V shed 4 bases and J 3 bases; nucleotides not matched to a gene: 6. The CDR3 sequence is 16 residues long. The chain's CDR3 is CASSGRGTGDNQPQHF. In DNA form, the CDR3 reads TGTGCCAGCAGTGGACGGGGGACAGGGGACAATCAGCCCCAGCATTTT.

To note about this clonotype: A much larger clonotype is one base distant, so this may be a read error. CDR3 residues: CAGSLATRTVPAFF. Written as DNA, the CDR3 is TGTGCCGGCAGCTTAGCTACCCGGACAGTCCCAGCTTTCTTT. The chain employs TRBV7-2 and TRBJ1-1; TRBD1 might be the D (6 bases). CDR1 and CDR2 from the germline V gene are SGHTA and FQGNSA. This CDR3 has 14 residues.

This clonotype was observed at least ten times. The chain recombines TRBV6-2 or TRBV6-3 with TRBJ2-7; D is possibly TRBD1 or TRBD2 (6 bases each). The V end lost 0 bases, the J end lost 7 bases, and 16 bases lay between the germline ends. The CDR3 consists of 15 residues. Germline V gene sequence: CDR1 MNHEY, CDR2 SVGEGT. DNA of the CDR3: TGTGCCAGCAGTTACTCGATGGGGGGCTCGTATGAGCAGTACTTC. Its translation is CASSYSMGGSYEQYF.

This clonotype was observed a few times. Written as DNA, the CDR3 is TGTGCCAGACCGGACAGGGATAGCTATGGCTACACCTTC. This gives the protein CARPDRDSYGYTF. The V gene is TRBV19, the J gene TRBJ1-2, with 8 bases that match TRBD1. Germline V gene lookup returns CDR1 LNHDA and CDR2 SQIVND (reference sequence). V was pared by 9 bases and J by 4 bases, with 7 bases of the junction left unmatched. The CDR3 contains 13 residues.

This clonotype was found many times. The J gene is TRBJ2-7, the V gene TRBV7-2, with a possible D match to TRBD1 (6 bases). V lost 5 bases and J 4 bases, leaving 18 bases between the germline ends. The CDR3 runs 15 residues. Germline V gene sequence: CDR1 SGHTA, CDR2 FQGNSA. DNA for the CDR3: TGTGCCAGCAGCCAGCGACCGGGACAACCATACGAGCAGTACTTC. Its translation is CASSQRPGQPYEQYF.

This clonotype was seen many times. The V and J genes are TRBV20-1 and TRBJ1-5, with D perhaps TRBD1 (6 bases). V shed 0 bases and J shed 4 bases, with 13 bases lying between them. The V gene's germline CDR1 is DFQATT and CDR2 SNEGSKA (reference sequence). The CDR3 consists of 15 residues. The CDR3 reads CSARDGGSLNQPQHF. CDR3 nucleotides: TGCAGTGCTAGAGATGGGGGCAGCTTAAATCAGCCCCAGCATTTT.

This clonotype was counted between two and nine times. The chain has TRBV29-1 and TRBJ2-4; 7 bases are a match to TRBD1. J gave up 2 bases and V 6 bases, and 10 bases lay outside the gene matches. The CDR3 has 15 amino acids. The germline CDR1 and CDR2 sequences are SQVTM and ANQGSEA. As DNA, the CDR3 is TGCAGCGTGGCAACGACAGGGTTACCCAAAAACATTCAGTACTTC. Translating gives CSVATTGLPKNIQYF.

V and J are TRBV7-2 and TRBJ2-2; 10 bases are a match to TRBD2. The length of the CDR3 is 14 residues. Germline CDR1 reads SGHTA; CDR2 reads FQGNSA. V was pared by 2 bases and J by 8 bases, with 2 bases of the junction left unmatched. The CDR3 DNA follows: TGTGCCAGCAGCTTACTAGCGGGGGCAGGGGAGCTGTTTTTT. This encodes CASSLLAGAGELFF.

This clonotype was recorded a few times. The J gene is TRBJ1-5, the V gene TRBV27; TRBD1 is a possible D gene (5 bases). Germline-derived CDR1 and CDR2 are MNHEY and SMNVEV (reference sequence). V was cut by 0 bases and J by 7 bases, with 13 bases left in between. This CDR3 spans 15 amino acids. Here the CDR3 DNA reads TGTGCCAGCAGTTTATCGCGGGGGGACGGGCAGCCCCAGCATTTT. Residues: CASSLSRGDGQPQHF.